Shown below are 20 T cell receptor beta chains from a single sample sequenced in a study of blood T cell repertoires in COVID-19. Assay used: immunoSEQ multiplex PCR; TCRdb lists only in-frame clones, some missing. This table holds a few hundred thousand clones, around 84% found once. What was sequenced was peripheral blood. Every receptor here comes from a man aged 35 to 55 with acute or convalescent COVID-19.

The rearrangement uses TRBV5-1 and TRBJ2-1; 7 bases match TRBD1. The CDR3 has 14 amino acids. The V segment lost 4 bases and the J segment 5 bases; nucleotides outside the gene matches: 6. In germline, CDR1 is SGHRS, CDR2 YFSETQ. The CDR3 bases are TGCGCCAGCAGCCGAGGACAGGAGAACAATGAGCAGTTCTTC. Amino acid sequence: CASSRGQENNEQFF. Full variable domain (rest looked up from reference TRBV5-1 and TRBJ2-1): KAGVTQTPRYLIKTRGQQVTLSCSPISGHRSVSWYQQTPGQGLQFLFEYFSETQRNKGNFPGRFSGRQFSNSRSEMNVSTLELGDSALYLCASSRGQENNEQFFGPGTRLTVL.

The genes are TRBV15 and TRBJ2-2, with D possibly matching TRBD1 (5 bases). CDR3 size: 16 residues. V shed 0 bases and J shed 4 bases, with 12 bases lying between them. Germline loops: CDR1 LNHNV, CDR2 YYDKDF (reference sequence). The CDR3 coding sequence is TGTGCCACCAGCAGAGATAGGGGCCGCAGCACCGGGGAGCTGTTTTTT. Translating it yields CATSRDRGRSTGELFF.

The chain employs TRBV28 and TRBJ2-2, with D perhaps matching TRBD1 (6 bases). Germline V gene data show CDR1 as MDHEN and CDR2 as SYDVKM. Trimming cost V 8 bases and J 5 bases, with 15 bases left between them. This CDR3 contains 14 residues. This CDR3 reads CASDFGTSTGELFF. Written as DNA, the CDR3 is TGTGCCAGCGATTTCGGGACATCGACCGGGGAGCTGTTTTTT.

CDR3 residues: CASSVGAGRSYNEQFF. For the CDR3, the DNA is TGTGCCAGCAGCGTAGGAGCGGGGCGCTCCTACAATGAGCAGTTCTTC. The chain links TRBV9 to TRBJ2-1; TRBD2 agrees at 7 bases. The CDR3 has 16 residues. V was clipped by 0 bases and J by 0 bases; unmatched bases: 3. Germline V gene data show CDR1 as SGDLS and CDR2 as YYNGEE.

The chain carries TRBV27 and TRBJ1-2; TRBD1 agrees at 11 bases. Germline V lookup: CDR1 MNHEY, CDR2 SMNVEV (reference sequence). The CDR3 loop spans 15 amino acids. V lost 6 bases to trimming and J lost 8 bases; unmatched junction nucleotides: 11. Here the CDR3 DNA reads TGTGCCAGCAGGGAGCTTGGGACAGGGGGACAGGGCTACACCTTC. Translated, it gives CASRELGTGGQGYTF.

This clone occurred a few times. The chain joins TRBV9 to TRBJ1-1, with D possibly matching TRBD1 (5 bases). CDR3 length: 14 residues. Looked up from germline, CDR1 is SGDLS and CDR2 is YYNGEE. Between the trimmed V and J ends, which lost 4 bases and 6 bases, there was a span of 16 bases. The DNA of the CDR3 is TGTGCCAGCAGCAAATTTAAGGGGCGAGCTGAAGCTTTCTTT. This gives the protein CASSKFKGRAEAFF. Complete variable domain (other parts from reference TRBV9 and TRBJ1-1): DSGVTQTPKHLITATGQRVTLRCSPRSGDLSVYWYQQSLDQGLQFLIQYYNGEERAKGNILERFSAQQFPDLHSELNLSSLELGDSALYFCASSKFKGRAEAFFGQGTRLTVV.

The rearrangement links TRBV9 to TRBJ1-6, with 7 bases aligning to TRBD1. CDR1 is SGDLS and CDR2 is YYNGEE in the germline V gene. The CDR3 has 15 amino acids. V lost 4 bases, J lost 8 bases, and 9 bases stayed unmatched. The CDR3 nucleotides read TGTGCCAGCAGCCCGGGGGGGACAGAGGATTCACCCCTCCACTTT. This codes for CASSPGGTEDSPLHF. Full variable domain (outside the CDR3, taken from reference TRBV9 and TRBJ1-6): DSGVTQTPKHLITATGQRVTLRCSPRSGDLSVYWYQQSLDQGLQFLIQYYNGEERAKGNILERFSAQQFPDLHSELNLSSLELGDSALYFCASSPGGTEDSPLHFGNGTRLTVT.

The gene calls are TRBV6-6 and TRBJ1-1; TRBD1 matches 10 bases. CDR3 length: 14 amino acids. The junction had 5 bases not matched to a gene; V was cut back by 5 bases and J by 5 bases. Per germline, CDR1 MNHNY and CDR2 SVGAGI (reference sequence). This chain's CDR3 is CASSLGGQGTEAFF. The CDR3, as DNA: TGTGCCAGCAGTCTCGGGGGACAGGGGACTGAAGCTTTCTTT.

The V call is TRBV15, the J call TRBJ2-4, with D possibly TRBD1 on 6 matching bases. Germline V CDR1 and CDR2: LNHNV, YYDKDF (reference sequence). V lost 4 bases and J lost 0, with 16 bases in between. The CDR3 length is 17 residues. CDR3 loop: CATSKRDIQLAKNIQYF. In DNA form, the CDR3 reads TGTGCCACCAGCAAACGGGACATCCAATTAGCCAAAAACATTCAGTACTTC.

V gene TRBV18 combines with J gene TRBJ1-3; TRBD1 matches 8 bases. The germline gives CDR1 KGHSH, CDR2 LQKENI. The junction had 7 bases not matched to a gene; V was cut back by 6 bases and J by 3 bases. This CDR3 is 15 amino acids long. Here the CDR3 reads CASSRYRGDGNTIYF. The CDR3 DNA reads as TGTGCCAGCTCGCGCTACAGGGGGGATGGAAACACCATATATTTT.

V is TRBV3-1 (or the pseudogene TRBV3-2) and J is TRBJ1-1, with D possibly being TRBD1 (5 bases). V dropped 2 bases and J dropped 3 bases, with 10 bases sitting between them. CDR3 length equals 14 residues. The germline V gene encodes CDR1 LGHDT and CDR2 YNNKEL (reference sequence). CDR3 region: CASSQSDSYTEAFF. In DNA form, the CDR3 reads TGTGCCAGCAGCCAATCCGACAGTTACACTGAAGCTTTCTTT.

This clone was counted once. J is TRBJ2-7 and V is TRBV30; tentative D call: TRBD2 (6 bases). Between the trimmed V and J ends, which lost 8 bases and 1 base, there was a span of 15 bases. Germline CDR1 is GTSNPN and CDR2 is SVGIG (reference sequence). This CDR3 is built from 13 residues. The CDR3 reads CALEGGESYEQYF. The CDR3 DNA reads as TGTGCCCTGGAGGGTGGTGAATCCTACGAGCAGTACTTC.

This clone has more than one count but fewer than ten. This chain connects TRBV3-1 (or the pseudogene TRBV3-2) to TRBJ1-2; D call uncertain. The CDR3 spans 14 residues. CDR1 is LGHDT and CDR2 is YNNKEL in the germline V gene (reference sequence). The ends were cut back, 0 bases at V and 8 bases at J, with 13 bases in the middle. This chain's CDR3 is CASSQDLVARGYTF. The DNA of the CDR3 is TGTGCCAGCAGCCAAGATCTTGTGGCCAGGGGCTACACCTTC.

This clone was detected once. This chain uses TRBV5-1 with TRBJ1-5, with 12 bases identical to TRBD1. The CDR3 is 15 residues long. Unmatched junction bases numbered 5, after V lost 4 bases and J lost 6 bases. Per germline, CDR1 SGHRS and CDR2 YFSETQ. CDR3 DNA: TGCGCCAGCAGCCCCGGGACAGGGGGCGGTCAGCCCCAGCATTTT. Protein sequence: CASSPGTGGGQPQHF.

The chain employs TRBV28 and TRBJ1-5; 9 bases match TRBD1. The CDR3 length is 18 residues. The V segment lost 4 bases and the J segment 6 bases; nucleotides outside the gene matches: 16. The V gene's germline CDR1 is MDHEN and CDR2 SYDVKM. The CDR3 loop is CASSSTRMDRGASQPQHF. CDR3 in DNA: TGTGCCAGCAGTTCGACTCGTATGGACAGGGGAGCGAGTCAGCCCCAGCATTTT.

This chain links TRBV4-2 with TRBJ2-1, with D unclear. Per the germline V gene, CDR1 is LGHNA and CDR2 is YNFKEQ. V was trimmed by 2 bases and J by 13 bases, leaving 12 bases between them. The CDR3 runs to 12 residues. CDR3: CASSQILSPQFF. The CDR3 DNA reads as TGTGCCAGCAGCCAAATTTTGTCCCCACAGTTCTTC.

The V and J genes are TRBV5-1 and TRBJ1-5; D is possibly TRBD1 (5 bases). This CDR3 is built from 13 residues. Germline V lookup: CDR1 SGHRS, CDR2 YFSETQ. The V and J ends lost 0 bases and 10 bases respectively, with 11 bases between them. The CDR3 DNA sequence: TGCGCCAGCAGCTTGGAAAGGGGTTATCCCCAGCATTTT. Its protein product is CASSLERGYPQHF.

This chain uses TRBV2 with TRBJ1-4; D ambiguous. This CDR3 spans 14 amino acids. CDR1 is SNHLY, CDR2 FYNNEI, per germline. Trimming pared 4 bases from V and 4 bases from J, leaving 10 bases between. The CDR3 region has the DNA TGTGCCAGCAGTGCCGGGGTAATTAATGAAAAACTGTTTTTT. Amino acids: CASSAGVINEKLFF. The full variable domain, completed using reference TRBV2 and TRBJ1-4, is EPEVTQTPSHQVTQMGQEVILRCVPISNHLYFYWYRQILGQKVEFLVSFYNNEISEKSEIFDDQFSVERPDGSNFTLKIRSTKLEDSAMYFCASSAGVINEKLFFGSGTQLSVL.

The V call is TRBV2, the J call TRBJ1-1, with no clear D. V lost 3 bases and J lost 8, with 10 bases in between. The germline CDR1 and CDR2 sequences are SNHLY and FYNNEI. The CDR3 extends over 12 amino acids. The DNA for the CDR3 is TGTGCCAGCAGTGAGAGTACCCTAGAAGCTTTCTTT. Protein sequence: CASSESTLEAFF.

This sequence joins TRBV10-1 and TRBJ1-6, with D maybe TRBD1 (5 bases). The V gene lost 2 bases and the J gene lost 4 bases, with 18 bases spanning the gap. Germline V lookup: CDR1 WNHNN, CDR2 SYGVQD (reference sequence). The CDR3 has 18 residues. The CDR3 reads CASSEKVAGPRYNSPLHF. The CDR3 DNA is TGCGCCAGCAGTGAGAAGGTTGCAGGGCCGAGGTATAATTCACCCCTCCACTTT.